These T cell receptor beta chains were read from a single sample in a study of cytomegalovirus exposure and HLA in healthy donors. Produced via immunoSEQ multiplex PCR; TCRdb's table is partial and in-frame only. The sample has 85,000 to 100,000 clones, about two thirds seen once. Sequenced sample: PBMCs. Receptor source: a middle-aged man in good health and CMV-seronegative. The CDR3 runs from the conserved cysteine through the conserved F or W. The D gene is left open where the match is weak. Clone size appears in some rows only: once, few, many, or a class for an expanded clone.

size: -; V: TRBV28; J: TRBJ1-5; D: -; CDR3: CASSLIRDIDQPQHF; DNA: TGTGCCAGCAGTCTAATCCGGGACATCGATCAGCCCCAGCATTTT
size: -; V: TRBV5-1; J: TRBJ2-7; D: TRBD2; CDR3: CASSLGGAGATYEQYF; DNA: TGCGCCAGCAGCTTGGGGGGAGCGGGGGCGACCTACGAGCAGTACTTC
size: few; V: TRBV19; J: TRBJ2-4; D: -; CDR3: CASSIDGLTIPYQAKNIQYF; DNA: TGTGCCAGTAGTATAGATGGGTTGACAATTCCCTACCAGGCCAAAAACATTCAGTACTTC
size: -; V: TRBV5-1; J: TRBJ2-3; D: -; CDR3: CASSLGGGDADTQYF; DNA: TGCGCCAGCAGCTTGGGAGGGGGGGACGCAGATACGCAGTATTTT
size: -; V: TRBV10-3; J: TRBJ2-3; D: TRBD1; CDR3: CAISESLEGAGDTQYF; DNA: TGTGCCATCAGTGAGTCGCTTGAGGGGGCCGGAGATACGCAGTATTTT
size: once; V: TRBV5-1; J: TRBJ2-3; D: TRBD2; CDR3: CASSFGGYSTDTQYF; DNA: TGCGCCAGCAGCTTCGGGGGGTATAGCACAGATACGCAGTATTTT
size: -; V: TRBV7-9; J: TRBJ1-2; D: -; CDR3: CASSPGTNRGYTF; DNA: TGTGCCAGCAGCCCCGGGACAAATAGGGGCTACACCTTC
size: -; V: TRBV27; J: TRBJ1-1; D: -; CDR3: CASSYRFGLDEAFF; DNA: TGTGCCAGCAGTTACAGGTTCGGTTTAGATGAAGCTTTCTTT
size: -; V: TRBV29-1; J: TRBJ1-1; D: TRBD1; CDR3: CSYRGFNTEAFF; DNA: TGCAGTTACAGGGGGTTCAACACTGAAGCTTTCTTT
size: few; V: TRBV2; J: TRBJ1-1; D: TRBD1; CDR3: CASTEGSGRGEAFF; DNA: TGTGCCAGCACCGAAGGAAGCGGCAGGGGGGAAGCTTTCTTT
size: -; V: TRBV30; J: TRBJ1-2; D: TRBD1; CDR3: CAWRGPGQGIGYTF; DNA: TGTGCCTGGAGAGGACCGGGACAGGGGATTGGCTACACCTTC
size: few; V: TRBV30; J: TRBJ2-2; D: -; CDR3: CACVGGNTGELFF; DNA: TGTGCCTGCGTAGGGGGAAACACCGGGGAGCTGTTTTTT
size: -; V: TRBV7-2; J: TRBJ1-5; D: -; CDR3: CASSPQRQVPNQPQHF; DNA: TGTGCCAGCAGCCCCCAACGACAGGTACCAAATCAGCCCCAGCATTTT
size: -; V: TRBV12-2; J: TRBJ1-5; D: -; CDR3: CASRCVFPLSNQPQHF; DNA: TGTGCAAGTCGCTGCGTGTTTCCTCTTAGCAATCAGCCCCAGCATTTT
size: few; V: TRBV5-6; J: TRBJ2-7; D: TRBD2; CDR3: CASSPAPGREGYEQYF; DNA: TGTGCCAGCAGCCCTGCCCCGGGACGGGAGGGCTACGAGCAGTACTTC
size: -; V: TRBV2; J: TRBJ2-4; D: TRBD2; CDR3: CASSEGRTSGAQYF; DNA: TGTGCCAGCAGTGAAGGAAGAACTAGCGGAGCTCAGTACTTC
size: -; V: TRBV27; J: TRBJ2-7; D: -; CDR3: CASSVGGGPSYEQYF; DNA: TGTGCCAGCAGCGTAGGCGGGGGCCCTTCCTACGAGCAGTACTTC
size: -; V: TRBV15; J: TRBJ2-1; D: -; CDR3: CATSRSRAGANEQFF; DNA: TGTGCCACCAGCAGGAGTAGGGCAGGGGCTAATGAGCAGTTCTTC
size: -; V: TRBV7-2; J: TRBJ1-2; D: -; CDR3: CASSRGGTGRYGYTF; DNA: TGTGCCAGCAGCCGTGGCGGGACCGGCCGCTATGGCTACACCTTC
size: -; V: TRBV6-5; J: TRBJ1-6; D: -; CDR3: CASSFAGDNSPLHF; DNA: TGTGCCAGCAGTTTCGCAGGGGATAATTCACCCCTCCACTTT
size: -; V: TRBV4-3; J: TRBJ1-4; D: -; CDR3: CASSHGLENNEKLFF; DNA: TGCGCCAGCAGCCACGGTTTGGAGAATAATGAAAAACTGTTTTTT
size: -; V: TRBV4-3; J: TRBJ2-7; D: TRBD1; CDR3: CASSQGRTGDYEQYF; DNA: TGCGCCAGCAGCCAAGGAAGGACAGGGGACTACGAGCAGTACTTC
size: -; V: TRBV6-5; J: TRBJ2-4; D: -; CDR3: CASSYSQGSDIQYF; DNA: TGTGCCAGCAGTTACTCGCAGGGATCTGACATTCAGTACTTC